The T cell receptor (beta chain) described here comes from a study of T cell clusters in autoimmune cytopenias. Each sample's input was approximately 270 ng genomic DNA, roughly 40,000 genome equivalents. Multiplex touch-down PCR amplified TRB using TRB-A and TRB-B pools in one tube. With the multiplex PCR reads reprocessed, TCRdb shows one record per CDR3 protein and no DNA. Here the sample table reports more than 800 distinct CDR3 sequences. In germline, CDR1 is DFQATT, CDR2 SNEGSKA (reference sequence). The CDR3 has 16 residues. Study-wide points: TRB repertoire shifts in secondary cytopenia and chronic lymphocytic leukemia mostly reflected lymphoma, not autoimmunity.

With regard to this clonotype: What it binds is not known.

Source material: peripheral blood. This chain links TRBV20-1 with TRBJ2-5; the D call of TRBD2 rests on TCRdb alone, since no DNA is present to check it. The TCR sequence derives from a human donor with an autoimmune cytopenia or autoimmune hepatitis (not recorded which). This CDR3 reads CSARDPAGGPRETQYF.